This TCR beta chain was recovered during a study of blood T cell repertoires in COVID-19. Per the authors' pipeline: For nucleated cells, counts were estimated from reference gene primer amplification. Method: immunoSEQ multiplex PCR; TCRdb's copy keeps in-frame clones and lacks some. That table furnishes V, J and clone size, whereas the DNA furnished D and trimming. Of about 190,000 clones in the sample, nearly 90% were seen once. CDR3 length: 15 residues. The germline gives CDR1 WNHNN, CDR2 SYGVQD (reference sequence). Trimming took off 11 bases at V and 4 bases at J, with 23 bases between the two ends.

The chain uses TRBV10-1 and TRBJ1-2; no definite D call. The material sequenced was peripheral blood. This TCR came from a man aged 50 to 60 with acute or convalescent COVID-19. Here the CDR3 reads CASVIRMTDSYGYTF. In DNA form, the CDR3 reads TGCGCCTCGGTAATAAGGATGACCGACTCCTATGGCTACACCTTC.